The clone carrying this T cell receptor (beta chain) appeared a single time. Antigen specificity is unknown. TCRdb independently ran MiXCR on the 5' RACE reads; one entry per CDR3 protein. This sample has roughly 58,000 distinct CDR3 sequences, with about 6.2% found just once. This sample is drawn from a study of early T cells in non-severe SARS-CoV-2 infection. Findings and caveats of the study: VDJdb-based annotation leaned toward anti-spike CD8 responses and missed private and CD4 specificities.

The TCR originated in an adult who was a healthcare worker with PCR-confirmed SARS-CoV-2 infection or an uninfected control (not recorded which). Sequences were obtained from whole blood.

CDR3 coding DNA: TGTGCCAGCAGCCCGGGTACGAGCGCAGATACGCAGTATTTT. Protein: CASSPGTSADTQYF. The chain is built from TRBV7-9 and TRBJ2-3; D is undetermined. The CDR3 length is 14 residues. The V gene lost 5 bases and the J gene lost 4 bases, with 13 bases spanning the gap. The germline V gene encodes CDR1 SEHNR and CDR2 FQNEAQ (reference sequence).